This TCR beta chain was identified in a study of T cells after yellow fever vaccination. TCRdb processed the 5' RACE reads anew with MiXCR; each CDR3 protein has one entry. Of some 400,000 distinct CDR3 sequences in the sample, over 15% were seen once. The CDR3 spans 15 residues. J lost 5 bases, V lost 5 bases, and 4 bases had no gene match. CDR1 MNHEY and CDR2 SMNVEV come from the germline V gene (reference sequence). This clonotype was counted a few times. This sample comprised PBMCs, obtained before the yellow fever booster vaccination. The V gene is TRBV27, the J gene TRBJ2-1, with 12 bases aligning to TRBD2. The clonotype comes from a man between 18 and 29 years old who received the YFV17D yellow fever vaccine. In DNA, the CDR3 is TGTGCCAGCAGTCAACTAGCGGGGGGAGACAATGAGCAGTTCTTC. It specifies CASSQLAGGDNEQFF.